There are many counts of the clone carrying this T cell receptor (beta chain). This sample was taken from a study of regulatory T cells in long-lasting Graves disease. Study-level information: Antithyroid drug intake by newly diagnosed Graves' patients had lasted under 3 months.

Germline loops: CDR1 SGHTA, CDR2 FQGNSA. V was cut by 6 bases and J by 5 bases, with 16 bases left in between. The length of the CDR3 is 14 residues. The time point was: newly diagnosed GD, antithyroid drugs for less than 3 months. Researchers made the TCR library from RNA that was extracted from PBMCs. According to the study, TCR beta libraries were built with iRepertoire HTBI primers and CDR3-region Arm-PCR. TCRdb ran MiXCR on the multiplex PCR reads and lists one entry per CDR3 protein. The top ten hold roughly a sixth of the sample, which has around 450,000 distinct CDR3 sequences, around 14% seen once. The same data also contributed to another study, on T cells in Graves' hyperthyroidism and ophthalmopathy. That source adds: Uncontrolled infection, other autoimmune disease, pregnancy and lactation each barred patients from inclusion.

The J gene is TRBJ1-1, the V gene TRBV7-2; D unclear. This sequence originates from a woman under 40 with Graves disease. The starting material was peripheral blood mononuclear cells (PBMCs), obtained at new diagnosis, from a patient treated with antithyroid drugs. This chain's CDR3 is CASSPSGRWTEAFF. CDR3 DNA sequence: TGTGCCAGCAGTCCTTCTGGGAGGTGGACTGAAGCTTTCTTT.